The 11 T cell receptor beta chains in this list originate from one sample, sequenced in a study of T cells in women clearing cervical HPV infection. Assay used: immunoSEQ multiplex PCR; TCRdb lists only in-frame clones, some missing. The listing contains approximately 35,000 clones. Sample: blood buffy coat. The receptors come from a woman between 18 and 69 years old with a cervical HPV16 infection that either progressed to CIN3+ or cleared (not recorded which).

Concerning this clone: The read terminates 3 residues before the CDR3 end, so the remaining end is supplied by the germline J gene. The J gene is TRBJ1-5, the V gene TRBV28; D ambiguous. CDR3 length: 12 amino acids. V dropped 3 bases and J dropped 7 bases, with 7 bases sitting between them. From germline, CDR1 is MDHEN and CDR2 SYDVKM. CDR3 region: CASSFNLQPQHF. The part of the CDR3 DNA that was read is TGTGCCAGCAGTTTTAATTTGCAGCCC.

About this clone: The read terminates 3 residues before the CDR3 end, so the remaining end is supplied by the germline J gene. The chain joins TRBV19 to TRBJ1-4; 8 nucleotides match TRBD1. This CDR3 has 13 amino acids. From germline, CDR1 is LNHDA and CDR2 SQIVND (reference sequence). The V segment lost 6 bases and the J segment 10 bases; nucleotides outside the gene matches: 7. CDR3 bases read: TGTGCCAGTAGGGTCCGGGGACAGGTAAAA. This translates into CASRVRGQVK. The CDR3 in its entirety is CASRVRGQVKLFF.

As for this clone: The read ends 3 residues early relative to the CDR3; the germline J gene fills the gap. This chain connects TRBV20-1 to TRBJ2-1; D might be TRBD1 or TRBD2, each matching 6 bases. Looked up from germline, CDR1 is DFQATT and CDR2 is SNEGSKA (reference sequence). The CDR3 length is 12 residues. The germline V and J ends were trimmed by 3 bases and 7 bases, with 10 bases remaining between them. CDR3 amino acids: CSASTGRNEQFF. The sequenced CDR3 bases are TGCAGTGCTAGTACAGGGAGGAATGAG.

In the case of this clone: The read terminates 3 residues ahead of where the CDR3 ends, so the germline J gene completes it. The chain couples TRBV18 to TRBJ1-1; D may be TRBD1 (6 bases). The V gene's germline CDR1 is KGHSH and CDR2 LQKENI. The V and J ends lost 3 bases and 0 bases respectively, with 11 bases between them. The CDR3 sequence is 15 residues long. CDR3: CASSPRTDMNTEAFF. CDR3 DNA (partial): TGTGCCAGCTCACCCCGGACAGACATGAACACTGAA.

On this clone: The CDR3 end lies 3 residues beyond the end of the read and is filled in from the germline J gene. The chain carries TRBV9 and TRBJ2-3; 7 nucleotides align to TRBD2. This CDR3 comprises 15 residues. Unmatched junction bases numbered 8, after V lost 4 bases and J lost 3 bases. Germline assignment: CDR1 SGDLS and CDR2 YYNGEE. The CDR3 loop reads CASSTHTGGTDTQYF. Partial CDR3 DNA: TGTGCCAGCAGCACCCACACCGGGGGGACAGATACG. The whole variable domain, filled in from reference TRBV9 and TRBJ2-3, reads DSGVTQTPKHLITATGQRVTLRCSPRSGDLSVYWYQQSLDQGLQFLIQYYNGEERAKGNILERFSAQQFPDLHSELNLSSLELGDSALYFCASSTHTGGTDTQYFGPGTRLTVL.

Concerning this clone itself: The CDR3 is cut off 3 residues early in the read; its end comes from the germline J gene. This sequence joins TRBV3-1 (or the pseudogene TRBV3-2) and TRBJ1-2; D is possibly TRBD1 (5 bases). The CDR3 loop spans 15 amino acids. The germline CDR1 and CDR2 sequences are LGHDT and YNNKEL (reference sequence). V lost 4 bases and J 0 bases, leaving 12 bases between the germline ends. The chain's CDR3 is CASSRCREANYGYTF. The sequenced part of the CDR3 DNA is TGTGCCAGCAGCCGGTGCAGGGAAGCTAACTATGGC.

About this clone: The sequenced fragment ends 3 residues before the CDR3 boundary, so the rest is inferred from the germline J gene. This chain joins TRBV11-2 and TRBJ2-7; D is unresolved. V shed 5 bases and J shed 2 bases, with 16 bases lying between them. CDR1 and CDR2 (germline): SGHAT, FQNNGV. The CDR3 has 15 amino acids. The CDR3 region is CASSRLSIATYEQYF. The covered CDR3 bases are TGTGCCAGCAGCCGTCTTAGTATTGCTACCTACGAG.

As to this clone: The CDR3 end lies 3 residues beyond the end of the read and is filled in from the germline J gene. The rearrangement uses TRBV30 and TRBJ2-2; possibly TRBD2 for D (5 bases). Germline CDR1 GTSNPN, CDR2 SVGIG (reference sequence). The length of the CDR3 is 13 residues. The CDR3 here is CAWSPDQRYKLFF. CDR3 DNA (partial): TGTGCCTGGAGCCCAGACCAGCGGTACAAG.

With respect to this clone: Coverage ceases 3 residues before the CDR3 finishes, and the germline J gene fills in the end. The rearrangement links TRBV4-2 to TRBJ2-5, with 8 bases identical to TRBD1. The V gene's germline CDR1 is LGHNA and CDR2 YNFKEQ. Trimming removed 4 bases from V and 5 bases from J; junction bases left unmatched: 15. The CDR3 contains 17 residues. The covered CDR3 bases are TGTGCCAGCAGCCCTTATTTGACAGGGGAGGCTCAGGAGACC. Translated, it gives CASSPYLTGEAQET. The whole CDR3 protein is CASSPYLTGEAQETQYF.

Of note for this clone: The read terminates 3 residues ahead of where the CDR3 ends, so the germline J gene completes it. This chain joins TRBV29-1 and TRBJ2-7; 14 nucleotides agree with TRBD2. Trimming at V came to 6 bases and at J to 2 bases, leaving 9 bases not matched to a gene. The CDR3 has 16 residues. Germline-derived CDR1 and CDR2 are SQVTM and ANQGSEA. CDR3 protein: CSVTFPGLAGAYEQYF. The CDR3 bases that were read are TGCAGCGTGACGTTCCCGGGACTAGCGGGAGCCTACGAG.

A word on this clone: The DNA ends 3 residues before the CDR3 does, and the rest of the CDR3 is filled in from the germline J gene. The chain couples TRBV2 to TRBJ2-3; 10 bases align to TRBD1. The CDR3 length is 14 residues. Germline lookup yields CDR1 SNHLY and CDR2 FYNNEI. CDR3 bases read: TGTGCCAGCAAATTGGACAGGGGGGGACAGCCG. This sequence encodes CASKLDRGGQP. The entire CDR3 sequence reads CASKLDRGGQPQYF.